This T cell receptor beta chain was retrieved from a study of T cell responses to AZD1222 COVID-19 vaccine (dated by TCRdb to 2020 to 2023). Background for the entire study: AZD1222 recipients with second doses at about 4 weeks or about 12 weeks were pooled, because spike-specific TCR depth and breadth did not differ between schedules. Trial participants were enrolled into age subgroups of 18-55, 56-69 and 70-plus years, which contained roughly 150, 30 and 60 TCR-sequenced participants, respectively. TCR sequencing covered 230 or so trial participants: 200 to 220 given two doses of AZD1222 and 26 given two doses of MenACWY control vaccine. What the research found in general, with its limitations: The 56-69-year group was small, and its depth increase did not reach significance, likely because of low power. After two AZD1222 doses, both the breadth and the depth of spike-specific TCRs were significantly higher than at day 0 and than in MenACWY recipients. Because no day 14 peak-response samples were available, the repertoires could be characterized only after the peak T cell response. The vaccine-associated CD4 TCRs covered the entire spike protein, and the dominant responses fell in regions 160-218 and 743-854. Reportedly, close to half of the unique spike-specific TCRs recognized epitopes lying outside the regions that are mutated in the B.1.351 and B.1.1.7 variants. Participants were mostly white British and included more females than males, and it was suggested by the authors that clonal diversity may have been underestimated. Only five to seven AZD1222 recipients were SARS-CoV-2 seropositive at baseline, limiting conclusions about previously exposed vaccinees.

The meaning of the sample's time point label: baseline before first vaccination. Vaccinee samples came from UK trials COV001 and COV002, including a single-blind randomized controlled phase 2/3 trial of AZD1222 (ChAdOx1 nCoV-19) in healthy adults. For TCRbeta chain sequencing, PBMC samples were collected from trial participants at day 0 and at day 28 after the second dose. Trimming accounts for 2 bases at V and 7 bases at J, while the number of junction bases matched to no gene is 5. The CDR3 runs 14 residues from the cysteine to the phenylalanine. Only the CDR3 portion is preserved as DNA: 42 bases, with reading frame beginning at the first base. Based on the germline V gene, the CDR1 and CDR2 sequences are SGHDT and YYEEEE. The CDR3 regions of human TCRbeta chains were analyzed by immunosequencing. In the authors' own workflow: Repertoire TCRs were checked for matches against a reference library of SARS-CoV-2-specific TCRs that had been generated using the MIRA antigen-specificity platform. Breadth was defined as the fraction of unique TCRs that were SARS-CoV-2-associated, and depth was defined as the fraction of total T cells that were SARS-CoV-2-associated. Each spike-specific TCR was assigned to its reactive spike region and to a CD4 or CD8 class using the MIRA data. Log10-transformed breadth and depth values were compared by one-way ANOVA with Sidak's multiple comparisons tests. TCRdb carries this immuneACCESS record with in-frame sequences only. Its versions omit some clonotypes, under half of them owing to an unresolved V gene in the studies checked, with the rest unexplained. The V and J calls and clone size come from that table; D and trimming were worked out from the DNA. Recorded for this sample are 100,000 or so clones; approximately 90% of them occurred a single time. The ten largest clones capture 1.3% of the sample.

Remarks on this clone: No antigen is known for it. No clone much larger than this one lies a single base away; base qualities are absent.

This receptor was taken from an adult in good health. The material was peripheral blood, obtained on day 0 of AZD1222 vaccination. Recombination connected TRBV5-6 to TRBJ1-2, with 10 bases aligning to TRBD1. The CDR3 loop reads CASSFKDRGFGYTF. The nucleotide sequence is TGTGCCAGCAGCTTCAAGGACAGGGGGTTTGGCTACACCTTC. The CDR3, completed at both ends by the reference TRBV5-6 and TRBJ1-2 genes, gives the full variable domain DAGVTQSPTHLIKTRGQQVTLRCSPKSGHDTVSWYQQALGQGPQFIFQYYEEEERQRGNFPDRFSGHQFPNYSSELNVNALLLGDSALYLCASSFKDRGFGYTFGSGTRLTVV.